The clone carrying this T cell receptor (beta chain) was observed many times. Its antigen is as yet unknown. The source of the sample is a study of molecular identifiers for immune sequencing clone quantification. Overall study results and limits: Barcodes shared by identical TCR molecules could lead to underestimated sizes of highly expanded clones.

The CDR3 runs 12 residues. V shed 5 bases and J shed 10 bases, with 12 bases lying between them. Germline-derived CDR1 and CDR2 are MNHEY and SVGAGI. For bulk TCR libraries, previously described methods and listed TCR primers were used. TCRdb re-analysed the PCR reads in MiXCR, keeping a single row per CDR3 protein. The sample has 88,000 or so distinct CDR3 sequences; 20% to 25% are singletons. The specimen was naive CD8+ T cells from blood, with Jurkat cell RNA spiked in. The subset is: FACS-sorted CD8+CD4-CCR7+CD45RA+ naive T cells. This chain connects TRBV6-5 to TRBJ2-1; a weak D match, TRBD2 (6 bases). This clonotype was obtained from a human donor in good health. Some libraries in this study had Jurkat cell RNA spiked in. This CDR3 is CASSPGASEQFF. The CDR3, as DNA: TGTGCCAGCAGTCCGGGAGCAAGCGAGCAGTTCTTC.